The 27 T cell receptor beta chains reported below all come from one sample, sequenced in a study of blood T cell repertoires in COVID-19 (dated by TCRdb to the early 2020s). The method was the immunoSEQ multiplex PCR assay. In TCRdb, the immuneACCESS table is reduced to in-frame sequences with V and J assigned. These tables do not hold every clone; where another copy was compared, an unresolved V gene accounts for under half, and the others remain unexplained. A total of about 330,000 clones appear in this sample, 87% of them only once. Clones ranked in the top ten supply roughly a tenth of the sample. Source material: peripheral blood. These receptors were obtained from a man younger than 45 with COVID-19, enrolled during active disease.

The chain uses TRBV6-2 or TRBV6-3 and TRBJ2-4; D gene uncertain. This CDR3 has 14 amino acids. V was shortened by 5 bases and J by 2 bases, with 10 bases between the two germline ends. Germline CDR1 reads MNHEY; CDR2 reads SVGEGT. CDR3 protein: CASSMTIPKNIQYF. CDR3 in DNA: TGTGCCAGCAGTATGACAATTCCCAAAAACATTCAGTACTTC.

The genes are TRBV7-2 and TRBJ2-7, with no clear D. The CDR3 extends over 11 amino acids. CDR1 is SGHTA, CDR2 FQGNSA, per germline. V lost 4 bases, J lost 2 bases, and 3 bases lay in between. This CDR3 is CASSSTYEQYF. As DNA, the CDR3 is TGTGCCAGCAGCTCAACCTACGAGCAGTACTTC. The full variable domain, completed using reference TRBV7-2 and TRBJ2-7, is GAGVSQSPSNKVTEKGKDVELRCDPISGHTALYWYRQSLGQGLEFLIYFQGNSAPDKSGLPSDRFSAERTGGSVSTLTIQRTQQEDSAVYLCASSSTYEQYFGPGTRLTVT.

The CDR3 protein is CASSSAGTSTEAFF. The CDR3 coding sequence is TGTGCCAGCAGTTCGGCAGGGACAAGCACTGAAGCTTTCTTT. The gene calls are TRBV6-2 or TRBV6-3 and TRBJ1-1; tentative D call: TRBD1 (6 bases). With 4 bases removed from V and 4 bases from J, the gap between germline ends came to 13 bases. Looked up from germline, CDR1 is MNHEY and CDR2 is SVGEGT. There are 14 residues in the CDR3.

V usage is TRBV3-1 (or the pseudogene TRBV3-2) and J usage is TRBJ2-5, with 10 bases matching TRBD1. V was clipped by 3 bases and J by 3 bases; unmatched bases: 4. The length of the CDR3 is 15 residues. CDR1 and CDR2 (germline): LGHDT, YNNKEL (reference sequence). The CDR3 nucleotides are TGTGCCAGCAGCCACCTAGGACAGGGGGAAGAGACCCAGTACTTC. Protein product: CASSHLGQGEETQYF.

The V gene is TRBV5-1, the J gene TRBJ2-3, with 10 bases lining up with TRBD2. CDR1 and CDR2 from the germline V gene are SGHRS and YFSETQ. This CDR3 is built from 17 residues. Trimming removed 1 base from V and 2 bases from J; junction bases left unmatched: 7. CDR3 DNA: TGCGCCAGCAGCTTGTATTCTAGCGGGGGATTCACAGATACGCAGTATTTT. Its protein is CASSLYSSGGFTDTQYF. Combining the CDR3 with reference TRBV5-1 and TRBJ2-3 gives the whole variable domain KAGVTQTPRYLIKTRGQQVTLSCSPISGHRSVSWYQQTPGQGLQFLFEYFSETQRNKGNFPGRFSGRQFSNSRSEMNVSTLELGDSALYLCASSLYSSGGFTDTQYFGPGTRLTVL.

This clone is a singleton in its sample. The V call is TRBV7-3, the J call TRBJ2-1, with D possibly matching TRBD1 (6 bases). Trimming stripped 5 bases from V and 0 bases from J, with 17 bases between. The CDR3 has 17 residues. Germline V gene data show CDR1 as SGHTA and CDR2 as FQGTGA. Here the CDR3 reads CASSPHKDRDSYNEQFF. The CDR3 DNA sequence: TGTGCCAGCAGCCCTCATAAGGACAGAGACTCCTACAATGAGCAGTTCTTC. Looking up the rest from reference TRBV7-3 and TRBJ2-1 gives the full variable domain: GAGVSQTPSNKVTEKGKYVELRCDPISGHTALYWYRQSLGQGPEFLIYFQGTGAADDSGLPNDRFFAVRPEGSVSTLKIQRTERGDSAVYLCASSPHKDRDSYNEQFFGPGTRLTVL.

V usage is TRBV3-1 (or the pseudogene TRBV3-2) and J usage is TRBJ1-5; D unresolved. The germline V gene encodes CDR1 LGHDT and CDR2 YNNKEL (reference sequence). The CDR3 is 15 residues long. V shed 0 bases and J shed 0 bases, with 6 bases lying between them. The CDR3 sequence: CASSQDADSNQPQHF. The CDR3, as DNA: TGTGCCAGCAGCCAAGATGCAGATAGCAATCAGCCCCAGCATTTT.

The chain joins TRBV5-1 to TRBJ2-7; 7 nucleotides agree with TRBD1. Germline CDR1 SGHRS, CDR2 YFSETQ. V lost 1 base to trimming and J lost 4 bases; unmatched junction nucleotides: 5. The CDR3 sequence is 14 residues long. The CDR3 nucleotides are TGCGCCAGCAGCTTGCTAGGGGGCCAGTACGAGCAGTACTTC. It translates to CASSLLGGQYEQYF.

The chain employs TRBV19 and TRBJ2-2; D may be TRBD1 (6 bases). Deletions cut 4 bases from V and 7 bases from J, with 13 bases between. Germline CDR1 LNHDA, CDR2 SQIVND (reference sequence). This CDR3 has 14 residues. CDR3 DNA sequence: TGTGCCAGTAGTACCCAGGGGTTTGGCGGGGAGCTGTTTTTT. This gives the protein CASSTQGFGGELFF.

This clone appeared once. The rearrangement uses TRBV4-1 and TRBJ2-7; D is perhaps TRBD1 (6 bases). Germline loops: CDR1 MGHRA, CDR2 YSYEKL. CDR3 size: 17 residues. Trimming removed 1 base from V and 7 bases from J, with 23 bases in between. CDR3 nucleotide sequence: TGCGCCAGCAGCCAAGCCTTTTTCGTGGGGGTTAGGGGGGAGCAGTACTTC. Amino acid sequence: CASSQAFFVGVRGEQYF.

This chain links TRBV9 with TRBJ2-7, with 10 bases that match TRBD2. The V gene end was trimmed by 0 bases and the J gene end by 3 bases; junction bases not matched to a gene: 6. This CDR3 contains 16 residues. The germline CDR1 and CDR2 sequences are SGDLS and YYNGEE. The CDR3 DNA reads TGTGCCAGCAGCGTAGGGCTAGCGGGGGTCTTCTACGAGCAGTACTTC. Translation gives CASSVGLAGVFYEQYF.

This CDR3 reads CASRLAGLGETQYF. In DNA, the CDR3 is TGTGCCAGCAGACTAGCGGGGTTGGGAGAGACCCAGTACTTC. The chain is built from TRBV27 and TRBJ2-5; the match to TRBD2 covers 10 bases. The germline V gene has CDR1 MNHEY and CDR2 SMNVEV (reference sequence). The CDR3 spans 14 residues. After removal of 6 bases from V and 4 bases from J, the junction contained 5 bases not matched to a gene.

The chain links TRBV28 to TRBJ1-6; possible D gene TRBD1, 5 bases. Trimming took 5 bases from V and 7 from J, leaving 24 bases between them. Germline V gives CDR1 MDHEN, CDR2 SYDVKM. There are 18 residues in the CDR3. The CDR3 region is CASSPSLLTGTPNSPLHF. CDR3 DNA: TGTGCCAGCAGTCCATCCCTCCTCACCGGGACTCCCAATTCACCCCTCCACTTT.

The chain joins TRBV19 to TRBJ2-7; D gene unclear. The CDR3 extends over 16 amino acids. V was clipped by 5 bases and J by 3 bases, with 20 bases between them. Germline V gives CDR1 LNHDA, CDR2 SQIVND (reference sequence). In nucleotides, the CDR3 is TGTGCCAGTAGTCCGTTGTGGCAAAGTACATTCTACGAGCAGTACTTC. Its translation is CASSPLWQSTFYEQYF.

Turning to this clone: The same CDR3 arises from other DNA sequences in this sample as well. The chain has TRBV5-1 and TRBJ2-1, with 7 positions matching TRBD1. The trim removed 0 bases at V and 2 bases at J, leaving 2 bases unmatched. This CDR3 spans 15 amino acids. The V gene's germline CDR1 is SGHRS and CDR2 YFSETQ. CDR3 DNA: TGCGCCAGCAGCTTGGAGGGACAGCCCTACAATGAGCAGTTCTTC. Protein sequence: CASSLEGQPYNEQFF. Filled out from reference TRBV5-1 and TRBJ2-1, the complete variable domain reads KAGVTQTPRYLIKTRGQQVTLSCSPISGHRSVSWYQQTPGQGLQFLFEYFSETQRNKGNFPGRFSGRQFSNSRSEMNVSTLELGDSALYLCASSLEGQPYNEQFFGPGTRLTVL.

This chain uses TRBV6-5 with TRBJ2-5, with D maybe TRBD2 (6 bases). This CDR3 has 14 residues. Germline V gene data show CDR1 as MNHEY and CDR2 as SVGAGI. V was cut by 2 bases and J by 2 bases, with 9 bases left in between. Written as DNA, the CDR3 is TGTGCCAGCAGTTACGGCGGGACTCAAGAGACCCAGTACTTC. Its translation is CASSYGGTQETQYF.

The chain links TRBV19 to TRBJ1-2; D is perhaps TRBD1 (6 bases). CDR3 length equals 14 residues. V lost 9 bases, J lost 8 bases, and 22 bases lay in between. The germline gives CDR1 LNHDA, CDR2 SQIVND (reference sequence). The CDR3 DNA is TGTGCCAGCGTGATACAGGGCGGCCTGGGGGGCTACACCTTC. This gives the protein CASVIQGGLGGYTF.

The CDR3 loop reads CASRPPSPQGAGNEKLFF. DNA for the CDR3: TGTGCCAGCAGGCCACCCTCCCCCCAGGGGGCCGGGAATGAAAAACTGTTTTTT. V and J are TRBV25-1 and TRBJ1-4, with 8 bases identical to TRBD1. The CDR3 has 18 amino acids. Germline V gene data show CDR1 as MGHDK and CDR2 as SYGVNS. The ends lost 6 bases at V and 5 bases at J; junction bases unmatched: 17.

The chain is built from TRBV27 and TRBJ1-5, with 8 positions matching TRBD1. The length of the CDR3 is 14 residues. Germline V gene sequence: CDR1 MNHEY, CDR2 SMNVEV (reference sequence). V dropped 5 bases and J dropped 13; count of bases not matched to a gene: 13. In DNA, the CDR3 is TGTGCCAGCAGTACGGGACAGGCTTACTCTCATCAGCATTTT. It is translated as CASSTGQAYSHQHF.

This clone was counted once. This chain connects TRBV5-1 to TRBJ2-1, with D possibly matching TRBD1 (6 bases). The CDR3 is 14 amino acids. Trimming removed 4 bases at V and 5 bases at J, with 13 bases between. The germline gives CDR1 SGHRS, CDR2 YFSETQ. The CDR3 spells CASSPGTPNNEQFF. CDR3 nucleotide sequence: TGCGCCAGCAGCCCCGGGACACCTAACAATGAGCAGTTCTTC.

The chain couples TRBV16 to TRBJ1-1; a weak D match, TRBD1 (5 bases). The germline gives CDR1 KGHSY, CDR2 FQNENV. V shed 2 bases and J shed 8 bases, with 12 bases lying between them. This CDR3 spans 13 amino acids. The CDR3 bases are TGTGCCAGCAGCCAAGAGCGTCAGGGCGAAGCTTTCTTT. This sequence encodes CASSQERQGEAFF.

The chain is built from TRBV28 and TRBJ2-7; D not certain. Germline V lookup: CDR1 MDHEN, CDR2 SYDVKM. The CDR3 contains 13 residues. Between the trimmed V and J ends, which lost 3 bases and 0 bases, there was a span of 6 bases. The CDR3, as DNA: TGTGCCAGCAGTTTTCCCTACTCCTACGAGCAGTACTTC. Protein: CASSFPYSYEQYF.

The chain recombines TRBV7-2 with TRBJ1-4; TRBD1 might be the D (5 bases). V dropped 6 bases and J dropped 3 bases, with 11 bases sitting between them. The germline V gene encodes CDR1 SGHTA and CDR2 FQGNSA. The CDR3 totals 14 residues. The CDR3 loop is CASRVGGANEKLFF. The DNA of the CDR3 is TGTGCCAGCAGGGTCGGAGGGGCTAATGAAAAACTGTTTTTT.

The chain has TRBV3-1 (or the pseudogene TRBV3-2) and TRBJ2-6; 9 bases map to TRBD2. This CDR3 has 20 amino acids. Germline CDR1 is LGHDT and CDR2 is YNNKEL (reference sequence). V lost 0 bases and J lost 0; bases outside the gene matches: 9. The CDR3 DNA is TGTGCCAGCAGCCAAGATTTCTCGGCGGGGGGGGCCTCTGGGGCCAACGTCCTGACTTTC. This gives the protein CASSQDFSAGGASGANVLTF.

This chain joins TRBV5-6 and TRBJ1-2; possibly TRBD1 for D (6 bases). This CDR3 contains 13 residues. V was pared by 1 base and J by 3 bases, with 7 bases between. The germline gives CDR1 SGHDT, CDR2 YYEEEE. The CDR3 loop is CASSLNRDYGYTF. CDR3 in DNA: TGTGCCAGCAGCTTGAACAGGGACTATGGCTACACCTTC.

The chain uses TRBV5-1 and TRBJ1-3; unclear D gene. The V and J ends lost 7 bases and 4 bases respectively, with 12 bases between them. The CDR3 spans 13 residues. CDR1 SGHRS and CDR2 YFSETQ come from the germline V gene. This CDR3 is CASGEGFGNTIYF. The CDR3 region has the DNA TGCGCCAGCGGCGAGGGCTTCGGAAACACCATATATTTT.

V usage is TRBV5-1 and J usage is TRBJ2-5; TRBD1 might be the D (5 bases). The CDR3 totals 15 residues. CDR1 and CDR2 (germline): SGHRS, YFSETQ. V lost 2 bases and J lost 4, with 15 bases in between. The CDR3: CASSFSQGVRETQYF. The CDR3 DNA follows: TGCGCCAGCAGCTTTAGTCAGGGCGTGAGAGAGACCCAGTACTTC.